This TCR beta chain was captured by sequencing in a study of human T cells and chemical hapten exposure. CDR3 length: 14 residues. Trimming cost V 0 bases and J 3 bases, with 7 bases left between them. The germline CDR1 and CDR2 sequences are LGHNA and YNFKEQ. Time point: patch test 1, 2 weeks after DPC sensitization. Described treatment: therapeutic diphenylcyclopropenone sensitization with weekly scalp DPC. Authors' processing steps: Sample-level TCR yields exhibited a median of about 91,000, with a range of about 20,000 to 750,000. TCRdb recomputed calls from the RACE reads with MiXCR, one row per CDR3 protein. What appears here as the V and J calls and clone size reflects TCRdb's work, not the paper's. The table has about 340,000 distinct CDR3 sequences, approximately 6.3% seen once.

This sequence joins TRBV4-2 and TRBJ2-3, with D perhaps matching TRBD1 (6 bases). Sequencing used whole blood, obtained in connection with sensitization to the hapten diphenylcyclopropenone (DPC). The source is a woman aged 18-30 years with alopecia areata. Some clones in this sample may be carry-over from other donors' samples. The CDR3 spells CASSQDQGTDTQYF. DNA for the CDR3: TGTGCCAGCAGCCAAGATCAGGGGACAGATACGCAGTATTTT.